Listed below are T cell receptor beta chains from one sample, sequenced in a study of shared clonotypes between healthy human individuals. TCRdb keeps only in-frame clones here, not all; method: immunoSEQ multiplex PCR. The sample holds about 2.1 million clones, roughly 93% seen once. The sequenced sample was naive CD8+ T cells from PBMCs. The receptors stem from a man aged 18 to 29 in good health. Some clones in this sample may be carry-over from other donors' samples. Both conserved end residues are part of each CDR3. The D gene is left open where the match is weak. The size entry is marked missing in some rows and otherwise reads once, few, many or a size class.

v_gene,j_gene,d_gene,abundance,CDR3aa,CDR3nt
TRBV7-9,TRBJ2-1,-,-,CASSSLREQFF,TGTGCCAGCAGCTCCCTTCGTGAGCAGTTCTTC
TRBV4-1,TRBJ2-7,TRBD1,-,CASSHGTGVYEQYF,TGCGCCAGCAGCCACGGGACAGGGGTTTACGAGCAGTACTTC
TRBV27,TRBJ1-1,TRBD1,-,CASSSIRTGGPGPAFF,TGTGCCAGCAGTTCCATCCGGACAGGGGGCCCCGGTCCGGCTTTCTTT
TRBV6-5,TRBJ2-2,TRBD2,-,CASGQRENTGELFF,TGTGCCAGCGGTCAGCGGGAGAACACCGGGGAGCTGTTTTTT
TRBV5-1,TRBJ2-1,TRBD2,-,CASSSPGLAGERDNEQFF,TGCGCCAGCAGCTCGCCCGGACTAGCGGGAGAAAGGGACAATGAGCAGTTCTTC
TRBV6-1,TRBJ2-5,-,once,CASSEIDGETQYF,TGTGCCAGCAGTGAAATAGACGGAGAGACCCAGTACTTC
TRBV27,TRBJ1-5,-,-,CASSLSGGYQPQHF,TGTGCCAGCAGTTTATCAGGAGGTTATCAGCCCCAGCATTTT
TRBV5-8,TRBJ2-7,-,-,CASSLALIAYEQYF,TGTGCCAGCAGCTTGGCCCTGATTGCCTACGAGCAGTACTTC
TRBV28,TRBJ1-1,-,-,CASSAPPGEAFF,TGTGCCAGCAGTGCCCCCCCCGGGGAAGCTTTCTTT
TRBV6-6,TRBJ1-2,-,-,CASSYSDGGYTGHYTF,TGTGCCAGCAGTTACTCGGACGGGGGATATACGGGACACTACACCTTC
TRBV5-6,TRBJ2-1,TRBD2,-,CASSFSGAYNEQFF,TGTGCCAGCAGCTTTAGCGGGGCGTACAATGAGCAGTTCTTC
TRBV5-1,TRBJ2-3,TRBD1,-,CASSPGQGANTDTQYF,TGCGCCAGCAGCCCCGGACAGGGGGCGAACACAGATACGCAGTATTTT
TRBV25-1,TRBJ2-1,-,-,CASGVGLGNEQFF,TGTGCCAGCGGTGTGGGTCTGGGCAATGAGCAGTTCTTC
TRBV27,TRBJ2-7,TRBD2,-,CASSTLAGVTYEQYF,TGTGCCAGCAGCACTCTAGCGGGAGTCACCTACGAGCAGTACTTC
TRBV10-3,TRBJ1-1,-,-,CAISPEAGVTEAFF,TGTGCCATCAGCCCCGAAGCTGGAGTTACTGAAGCTTTCTTT
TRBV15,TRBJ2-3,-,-,CATSRSLTDSLRTDTQYF,TGTGCCACCAGCAGAAGCCTAACGGACAGCCTTCGAACAGATACGCAGTATTTT
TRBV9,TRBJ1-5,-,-,CASSPEADSNQPQHF,TGTGCCAGCAGCCCCGAGGCCGATAGCAATCAGCCCCAGCATTTT
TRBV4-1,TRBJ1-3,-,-,CASSRERPGKTNTIYF,TGCGCCAGCAGCCGAGAACGGCCAGGAAAAACAAACACCATATATTTT
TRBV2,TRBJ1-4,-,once,CASSPGTTTNEKLFF,TGTGCCAGCAGCCCTGGGACAACAACTAATGAAAAACTGTTTTTT
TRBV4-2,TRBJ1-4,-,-,CASSQGKSGEKLFF,TGTGCCAGCAGCCAAGGAAAATCGGGGGAAAAACTGTTTTTT
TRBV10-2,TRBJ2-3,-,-,CASSDKREQYF,TGCGCCAGCAGTGACAAACGGGAGCAGTATTTT
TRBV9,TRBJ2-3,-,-,CASSVDRLQSDTQYF,TGTGCCAGCAGCGTAGATAGATTACAATCCGATACGCAGTATTTT
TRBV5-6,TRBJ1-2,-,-,CASSLLTGYGYTF,TGTGCCAGCAGCTTGCTTACCGGGTATGGCTACACCTTC
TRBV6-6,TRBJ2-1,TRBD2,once,CASRSTSVHEQFF,TGTGCCAGCAGATCGACTAGCGTGCATGAGCAGTTCTTC
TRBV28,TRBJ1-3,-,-,CASSPRLISGNTIYF,TGTGCCAGCAGCCCCAGACTCATCTCTGGAAACACCATATATTTT
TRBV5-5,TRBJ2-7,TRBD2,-,CASSLKRGAYEQYF,TGTGCCAGCAGCTTGAAGCGGGGAGCCTACGAGCAGTACTTC
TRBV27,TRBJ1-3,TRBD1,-,CASIPGQIFSGNTIYF,TGTGCCAGCATTCCGGGACAGATTTTTTCTGGAAACACCATATATTTT
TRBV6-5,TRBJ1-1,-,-,CASSYSDSLRTEAFF,TGTGCCAGCAGTTACTCGGACAGTCTCAGAACTGAAGCTTTCTTT
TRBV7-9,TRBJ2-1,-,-,CASSLPPSSNEQFF,TGTGCCAGCAGCTTACCACCTAGCTCCAATGAGCAGTTCTTC
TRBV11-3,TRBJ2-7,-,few,CASSAGSYEQYF,TGTGCCAGCAGCGCGGGCTCCTACGAGCAGTACTTC
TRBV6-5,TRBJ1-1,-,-,CASSYSQGNTEAFF,TGTGCCAGCAGTTACTCGCAGGGGAACACTGAAGCTTTCTTT
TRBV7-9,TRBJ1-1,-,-,CASSFWVGLNTEAFF,TGTGCCAGCAGCTTTTGGGTAGGTTTGAACACTGAAGCTTTCTTT
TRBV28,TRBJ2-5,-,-,CASRPPTAGETQYF,TGTGCCAGCAGGCCCCCCACGGCAGGGGAGACCCAGTACTTC
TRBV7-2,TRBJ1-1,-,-,CASSRRGPEAFF,TGTGCCAGCAGCCGACGGGGTCCTGAAGCTTTCTTT
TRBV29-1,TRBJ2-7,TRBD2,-,CSVHGGGVGSYEQYF,TGCAGCGTCCACGGGGGAGGGGTGGGCTCCTACGAGCAGTACTTC
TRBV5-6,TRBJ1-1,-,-,CASSLVGATEAFF,TGTGCCAGCAGCTTGGTAGGGGCCACTGAAGCTTTCTTT
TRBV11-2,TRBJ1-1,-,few,CASSRAGGSGGTEAFF,TGTGCCAGCAGCCGCGCGGGGGGCTCCGGGGGAACTGAAGCTTTCTTT
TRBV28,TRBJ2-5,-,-,CASSRSGVSGSETQYF,TGTGCCAGCAGTAGGTCCGGCGTGAGTGGGTCGGAGACCCAGTACTTC
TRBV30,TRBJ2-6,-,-,CAWSVRGESRDAGANVLTF,TGTGCCTGGAGTGTACGAGGGGAAAGTAGGGACGCTGGGGCCAACGTCCTGACTTTC
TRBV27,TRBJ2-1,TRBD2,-,CASSSRSSGGRDEQFF,TGTGCCAGCAGTTCTAGGAGTAGCGGGGGACGAGATGAGCAGTTCTTC
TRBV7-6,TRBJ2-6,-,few,CASSGSTISQSRANVLTF,TGTGCCAGCAGCGGGAGCACAATCTCACAAAGTCGGGCCAACGTCCTGACTTTC
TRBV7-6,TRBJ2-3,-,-,CASSLESDTTDTQYF,TGTGCCAGCAGCTTAGAGTCGGATACCACAGATACGCAGTATTTT
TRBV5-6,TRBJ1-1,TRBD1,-,CASSWETGEGGTEAFF,TGTGCCAGCAGCTGGGAGACAGGGGAGGGTGGCACTGAAGCTTTCTTT
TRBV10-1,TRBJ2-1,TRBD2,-,CASSELAASYNEQFF,TGCGCCAGCAGTGAGCTAGCGGCTTCCTACAATGAGCAGTTCTTC
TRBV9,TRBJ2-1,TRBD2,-,CASSAHGGSEYNEQFF,TGTGCCAGCAGTGCTCATGGCGGGAGTGAGTACAATGAGCAGTTCTTC
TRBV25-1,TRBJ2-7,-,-,CASSEPRLGYEQYF,TGTGCCAGCAGTGAACCCCGGCTGGGGTACGAGCAGTACTTC
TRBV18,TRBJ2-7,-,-,CASSSDSSYEQYF,TGTGCCAGCTCATCGGACAGCTCCTACGAGCAGTACTTC
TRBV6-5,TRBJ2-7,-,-,CASSIYRDGYEQYF,TGTGCCAGCAGTATTTACCGGGACGGCTACGAGCAGTACTTC
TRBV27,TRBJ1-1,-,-,CASSPSRGQVDTEAFF,TGTGCCAGCAGTCCTTCACGGGGCCAGGTGGACACTGAAGCTTTCTTT
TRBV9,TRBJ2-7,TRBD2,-,CASSVGTSGTYEQYF,TGTGCCAGCAGCGTAGGTACTAGCGGCACCTACGAGCAGTACTTC
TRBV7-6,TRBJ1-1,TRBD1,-,CASSLGTGSWDTEAFF,TGTGCCAGCAGCCTTGGGACAGGGAGTTGGGACACTGAAGCTTTCTTT
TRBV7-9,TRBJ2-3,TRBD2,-,CASSQGGPWADTQYF,TGTGCCAGCAGCCAGGGAGGGCCGTGGGCAGATACGCAGTATTTT